The rows below give T cell receptor beta chains drawn from one sample of a study of Ad26.COV2.S vaccination and SARS-CoV-2 variants. Here immunoSEQ multiplex PCR was the method, and the copy in TCRdb shows in-frame clones only, minus some. This sample has roughly 410,000 clones, with about 83% found just once. The sample consisted of peripheral blood, taken in a trial of Ad26.COV2.S vaccine versus placebo. The receptors were gathered from a person aged 18 to 65 who received the Ad26.COV2.S COVID-19 vaccine or a placebo. CDR3s leave out the opening cysteine and the closing phenylalanine or tryptophan. A D gene is named only where the DNA matches it firmly.

j_call,v_call,cdr3_length,d_call,cdr3_aa
TRBJ2-6,TRBV25-1,13,-,ASILSRGGANVLT
TRBJ2-7,TRBV5-4,11,TRBD2,ASSLGGGYEQY
TRBJ2-5,TRBV27,15,-,ASSLSHRRATQETQY
TRBJ1-6,TRBV10-3,12,-,AISEGVSHSPLH
TRBJ2-7,TRBV14,12,-,ASSQGSGAYEQY
TRBJ2-1,TRBV7-2,13,TRBD2,ASSLLAGHYNEQF
TRBJ1-3,TRBV11-3,10,-,ASRDGRNTIY
TRBJ2-2,TRBV19,11,-,ASEVREWGELF
TRBJ2-4,TRBV6-5,12,TRBD2,ASSSPTSGNIQY
TRBJ1-2,TRBV7-3,13,TRBD1,ASSARTGGYDGYT
TRBJ2-5,TRBV5-1,14,TRBD2,ASSLPVLAGKETQY
TRBJ1-4,TRBV20-1,8,-,SAPREKLF
TRBJ2-1,TRBV6-5,9,-,ASRGYNEQF
TRBJ2-7,TRBV19,13,-,ASSIEGSGSYEQY
TRBJ2-3,TRBV7-3,12,TRBD2,ASSLGTTTDTQY
TRBJ1-3,TRBV27,13,TRBD1,ASSFSAGGGNTIY
TRBJ1-2,TRBV9,14,-,ASSSVGSYTSYGYT
TRBJ1-2,TRBV4-3,11,-,ASSQDAREGYT
TRBJ1-2,TRBV24-1,13,TRBD1,ATSAGTGGIYGYT
TRBJ1-1,TRBV5-1,13,-,ASSLEGVANTEAF
TRBJ1-2,TRBV12-3/TRBV12-4,11,-,ASSLQGVYGYT
TRBJ1-3,TRBV5-6,12,-,ASSQTGSRNTIY
TRBJ1-2,TRBV29-1,11,-,SVRKENNYGYT
TRBJ1-5,TRBV19,14,-,ASSKPSGWGNQPQH
TRBJ1-5,TRBV4-2,14,-,ASSQDRKQMNQPQH
TRBJ1-3,TRBV7-9,10,-,ASSFGGNTIY
TRBJ1-1,TRBV13,13,-,ASSSGPDGDTEAF
TRBJ2-5,TRBV2,12,TRBD1,ASSKERGGSTQY
TRBJ2-1,TRBV2,13,TRBD2,ASSRTSGRYNEQF
TRBJ2-6,TRBV6-1,12,-,ASTLTGAANVLT
TRBJ2-1,TRBV5-1,10,-,ASSYIRNEQF
TRBJ1-6,TRBV19,13,TRBD1,ASRQGTGAISPLH
TRBJ1-3,TRBV11-2,14,-,ASSFGGGRVGNTIY
TRBJ2-1,TRBV5-4,12,-,ASSWRPINNEQF
TRBJ2-3,TRBV9,12,-,ASSVEGMPDTQY
TRBJ1-4,TRBV10-3,11,-,ATQKPGEEKLF
TRBJ2-7,TRBV6-5,10,-,ASRKGAYEQY
TRBJ1-2,TRBV19,10,-,ASSIRGNGYT
TRBJ1-3,TRBV18,14,TRBD1,ASSPYRGADGNTIY
TRBJ1-1,TRBV3-1/TRBV3-2,13,-,ASSQGLYGSTEAF
TRBJ1-1,TRBV15,12,-,ATSRDLDNTEAF
TRBJ2-3,TRBV12-5,16,-,ASGLVRDGEYFTDTQY
TRBJ2-3,TRBV9,14,TRBD2,ASSPRGGGGTDTQY
TRBJ2-2,TRBV12-5,15,TRBD2,ASGTGLAGVGTGELF
TRBJ1-2,TRBV29-1,10,-,SVKGWGDGYT
TRBJ2-2,TRBV7-9,12,-,ASSSLDPTGELF
TRBJ1-2,TRBV14,11,-,ASSLGLGYGYT
TRBJ2-5,TRBV29-1,10,-,SVGLQTDAQY
TRBJ2-3,TRBV6-5,12,-,ASSPASRADTQY